This is a list of T cell receptor beta chains from one sample in a study of T cells in Graves' hyperthyroidism and ophthalmopathy. TCRdb itself ran the multiplex PCR reads through MiXCR, one entry per CDR3 protein. This sample has hundreds of thousands of distinct CDR3 sequences, with about 14% found just once. Source material: blood. The source is a woman in her forties or fifties with Graves' ophthalmopathy. CDR3s include the opening cysteine and the closing phenylalanine or tryptophan. The order of the fields is D gene, V gene, J gene, clone size, CDR3 protein, CDR3 DNA. D genes are given only for firm matches. The size entry is marked missing in some rows and otherwise reads once, few, many or a size class.

>TRBD1|TRBV6-2/TRBV6-3|TRBJ2-2|few
CASSYRDRVYSGELFF
TGTGCCAGCAGTTACCGGGACAGGGTGTATTCCGGGGAGCTGTTTTTT
>.|TRBV20-1|TRBJ2-3|many
CSAETVLTTDTQYF
TGCAGTGCTGAGACCGTCCTCACCACAGATACGCAGTATTTT
>TRBD1|TRBV20-1|TRBJ2-7|many
CSARDRNRGRNEQYF
TGCAGTGCTAGAGATAGGAACAGGGGGAGGAACGAGCAGTACTTC
>TRBD2|TRBV5-1|TRBJ2-2|.
CASSISGINTGGLFF
TGCGCCAGCAGCATCAGCGGGATTAACACCGGGGGGCTGTTTTTT
>.|TRBV20-1|TRBJ2-7|many
CSARASDGDEQYF
TGCAGTGCTAGAGCCTCGGATGGAGACGAGCAGTACTTC
>TRBD2|TRBV18|TRBJ2-3|many
CASSPLRAGVRTDTQYF
TGTGCCAGCTCACCACTTCGGGCGGGAGTTCGCACAGATACGCAGTATTTT
>TRBD2|TRBV27|TRBJ2-2|once
CASSPQASSGGHTGELFF
TGTGCCAGCAGTCCCCAGGCCTCTAGCGGGGGTCACACCGGGGAGCTGTTTTTT
>TRBD2|TRBV7-2|TRBJ2-3|many
CASSHTTGLAGSDTQYF
TGTGCCAGCAGCCACACTACGGGACTAGCGGGATCAGATACGCAGTATTTT
>.|TRBV7-9|TRBJ1-5|.
CASSQQDQPQHF
TGTGCCAGCAGCCAACAAGATCAGCCCCAGCATTTT
>.|TRBV7-3|TRBJ2-2|.
CASSPLGIGNTGELFF
TGTGCCAGCAGCCCTCTCGGGATCGGGAACACCGGGGAGCTGTTTTTT
>.|TRBV10-3|TRBJ2-1|few
CAISEGRHNEQFF
TGTGCCATCAGTGAGGGACGGCACAATGAGCAGTTCTTC
>.|TRBV19|TRBJ1-5|few
CASSIVQAVYSNQPQHF
TGTGCCAGTAGTATTGTCCAGGCGGTTTATAGCAATCAGCCCCAGCATTTT
>.|TRBV19|TRBJ1-3|.
CASSMWTASSGHSGNTIYF
TGTGCCAGTAGTATGTGGACAGCCAGTTCCGGGCACTCTGGAAACACCATATATTTT
>.|TRBV10-3|TRBJ1-1|many
CAISAQGFNTEAFF
TGTGCCATCAGTGCACAGGGATTCAACACTGAAGCTTTCTTT
>TRBD1|TRBV7-2|TRBJ1-6|many
CASSSDRARGGGSPLHF
TGTGCCAGCAGCAGCGACAGGGCACGAGGGGGTGGTTCACCCCTCCACTTT
>.|TRBV18|TRBJ2-2|many
CASSPLRENTGELFF
TGTGCCAGCTCACCATTGCGGGAGAACACCGGGGAGCTGTTTTTT
>.|TRBV11-2|TRBJ1-1|many
CASSSGVMNTEAFF
TGTGCCAGCAGCTCGGGGGTTATGAACACTGAAGCTTTCTTT
>.|TRBV20-1|TRBJ2-3|many
CSARDSITDTQYF
TGCAGTGCTAGGGACTCCATCACAGATACGCAGTATTTT
>TRBD2|TRBV12-3/TRBV12-4|TRBJ2-2|many
CASSSGPDVAGVHTGELFF
TGTGCCAGCAGTTCAGGGCCCGACGTTGCGGGAGTTCACACCGGGGAGCTGTTTTTT
>.|TRBV6-1|TRBJ1-5|few
CASSEGGGVGSQPQHF
TGTGCCAGCAGCGAAGGGGGGGGGGTCGGGTCTCAGCCCCAGCATTTT
>TRBD1|TRBV11-3|TRBJ1-2|many
CASRQAGTGVDYGYTF
TGTGCCAGCAGGCAAGCCGGGACAGGGGTAGACTATGGCTACACCTTC
>.|TRBV20-1|TRBJ1-2|many
CSARRQDTYGYTF
TGCAGTGCTAGAAGACAGGATACCTATGGCTACACCTTC
>TRBD2|TRBV7-3|TRBJ2-1|.
CASSLIVAGGPNEQFF
TGTGCCAGCAGCTTAATTGTAGCGGGAGGACCCAATGAGCAGTTCTTC
>.|TRBV28|TRBJ2-7|many
CASNRRTYEQYF
TGTGCCAGCAACCGAAGAACCTACGAGCAGTACTTC
>.|TRBV28|TRBJ1-2|many
CASMAGVLMGYTF
TGTGCCAGCATGGCAGGGGTCCTTATGGGCTACACCTTC
>TRBD1|TRBV30|TRBJ1-1|.
CAWSVREAGGRLYTEAFF
TGTGCCTGGAGTGTAAGAGAGGCAGGGGGCAGGTTATACACTGAAGCTTTCTTT
>.|TRBV28|TRBJ2-3|many
CASIPYGGPSRATDTQYF
TGTGCCAGCATCCCTTATGGGGGGCCTAGCAGAGCCACAGATACGCAGTATTTT
>TRBD2|TRBV29-1|TRBJ2-2|.
CSVKGTSGTGELFF
TGCAGCGTTAAAGGGACTAGCGGGACCGGGGAGCTGTTTTTT